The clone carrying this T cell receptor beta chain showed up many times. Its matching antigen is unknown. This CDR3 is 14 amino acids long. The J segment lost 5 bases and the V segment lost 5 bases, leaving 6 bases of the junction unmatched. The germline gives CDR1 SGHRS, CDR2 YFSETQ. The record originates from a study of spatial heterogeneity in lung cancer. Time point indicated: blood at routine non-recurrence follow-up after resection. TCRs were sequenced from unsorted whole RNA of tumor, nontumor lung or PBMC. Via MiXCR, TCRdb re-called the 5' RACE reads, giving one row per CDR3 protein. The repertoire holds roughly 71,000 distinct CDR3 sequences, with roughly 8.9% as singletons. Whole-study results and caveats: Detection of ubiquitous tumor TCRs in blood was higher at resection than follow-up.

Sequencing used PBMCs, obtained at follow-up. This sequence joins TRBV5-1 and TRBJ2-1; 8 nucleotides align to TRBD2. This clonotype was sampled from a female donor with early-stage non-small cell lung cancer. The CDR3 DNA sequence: TGCGCCAGCAGGGCTAGCGGGCCGGACAATGAGCAGTTCTTC. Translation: CASRASGPDNEQFF.